This record concerns one T cell receptor (beta chain) sequence. The antigen remains unidentified. The data are from a study of T cell responses to AZD1222 COVID-19 vaccine. The data were produced by immunoSEQ multiplex PCR, yet TCRdb's version contains in-frame clones alone and is incomplete. The top ten clones hold approximately 0.5% of a sample with around 200,000 clones, approximately 86% of them seen once. Germline lookup yields CDR1 LNHDA and CDR2 SQIVND (reference sequence). Trimming pared 3 bases from V and 2 bases from J, leaving 4 bases between. There are 12 residues in the CDR3. Study-level results: Just a handful of AZD1222 recipients were seropositive at baseline. With two AZD1222 doses given, Spike-specific TCR breadth and depth both rose. Spike-wide coverage was observed for vaccine-associated CD4 TCRs, with dominant responses at 160-218 and 743-854. Sampling that yielded the repertoires occurred only after the peak T cell response.

Source: peripheral blood, taken on day 0 of AZD1222 vaccination. The chain combines TRBV19 with TRBJ1-2; D gene ambiguous. The clonotype comes from an adult in good health. Written as DNA, the CDR3 is TGTGCCAGTAGTATGAGGAACTATGGCTACACCTTC. It translates to CASSMRNYGYTF.